Sequencing of this T cell receptor (beta chain) was carried out in a study of blood T cells in healthy people across ages (dated by TCRdb to about 2015). As for the study more broadly: In model experiments, template switching captured about one uniquely barcoded TCR beta cDNA molecule for every two T cells. Using deep sequencing normalized with unique cDNA molecular identifiers, the study measured how TCR beta repertoire diversity changes with age. The donors were divided into four age groups: young (average approximately 17 years), middle-aged (approximately 39), aged (approximately 64) and long-lived (roughly 88). To avoid experimental bias, donors of different ages were distributed randomly across sequencing lanes. Using the same blood draw, the study looked at two additional independent replicas of 1 million unique cDNA reads for two donors, one aged 18 to 30 and the other aged 80 or older. The paper's findings and limits, for the study overall: Observed TCR beta diversity per million T cells fell roughly linearly with age, and a significant reduction was already apparent by age roughly 40. There was a strong correlation between observed TCR beta diversity and the percentage of naive T cells measured by flow cytometry. Because donor CMV infection status was unknown, age-related changes in expanded clonotypes were potentially confounded. Compared with the aged group, the long-lived group had more naive CD4+ T cells, fewer expanded clones and increased TCR diversity, suggesting age selection. Because profiling used bulk unsorted PBMCs, naive and antigen-experienced compartments could not be compared conclusively. Estimates of total diversity from one million sequenced T cells were regarded as lower bounds and underestimates.

This clonotype showed up many times. Its antigen has not been determined. It has no much larger one-base neighbor in the sample; base qualities were not kept. V sheds 6 bases and J sheds 5 bases, leaving 11 bases between their ends. Taken from the germline V gene, the CDR1 and CDR2 loops are SGDLS and YYNGEE. Its CDR3 holds 12 amino acids, cysteine through phenylalanine. The kept DNA is CDR3 alone, 36 bases in frame from the first base. The library relied on 5' RACE. The instrument given in TCRdb is Illumina HiSeq 2500. A second roughly 7 to 12 cycle PCR used a sample-barcoded 5' primer and a J-beta primer mix. A template-switch 5' adaptor carrying 12 random nucleotides introduced a unique molecular identifier onto each TCR beta cDNA molecule. Each sample yielded at least 2.5 million CDR3-containing paired-end reads. All of the RNA was converted into first-strand cDNA using the Mint cDNA synthesis kit, with a TRBC-specific oligonucleotide serving as the primer. All cDNA was treated with uracil-DNA glycosylase and then went through a first 18-cycle PCR with the universal primers M1SS and BC2_uni_R. The original pipeline was this. For normalization, 1 million high-quality reads, each with a distinct molecular identifier, were randomly selected from each sample. Reads sharing molecular identifiers were discarded rather than binned into consensus sequences. MiTCR, run with a Q25 quality threshold and the strictest error-elimination algorithm, handled CDR3 identification, clonotype clustering and error correction. A nonparametric unseen species model using Euler transformation provided a lower-bound estimate of total TCR beta diversity. TCRdb took the public reads, trimmed them with fastp at Q25, ran MiXCR for clone calling and kept in-frame beta chains. Each record represents a unique CDR3 protein, reported with the most common genes and DNA among its rows. TCRdb, not the authors, supplied the V and J calls. The sample table shows 1,500,000 or so distinct CDR3 sequences, and roughly 60% are seen once. The ten largest clones represent 5.5% to 8% of the sample.

Donors were a few dozen systemically healthy Caucasian individuals from Russia aged roughly 6 to 90 years. Around 9.7 milliliters of peripheral blood were collected from each donor into EDTA-treated Vacutainer tubes. Ficoll-Paque density-gradient centrifugation was used to isolate PBMCs, with at least 6.5 million per sample. Total RNA, at least 5.5 micrograms per sample, was extracted from PBMCs with Trizol reagent. Naive CD45RAhigh/CD27high T cell percentages were measured by flow cytometry on a PBMC aliquot from every donor. The receptor's source is a man aged 18-30 years in good health. Sequenced: blood. Rearrangement joined TRBV9 to TRBJ1-2; a tentative D match to TRBD1 spans 6 bases. The encoded CDR3 is CASNRGGYGYTF. The bases read TGTGCCAGCAACCGAGGGGGTTATGGCTACACCTTC.